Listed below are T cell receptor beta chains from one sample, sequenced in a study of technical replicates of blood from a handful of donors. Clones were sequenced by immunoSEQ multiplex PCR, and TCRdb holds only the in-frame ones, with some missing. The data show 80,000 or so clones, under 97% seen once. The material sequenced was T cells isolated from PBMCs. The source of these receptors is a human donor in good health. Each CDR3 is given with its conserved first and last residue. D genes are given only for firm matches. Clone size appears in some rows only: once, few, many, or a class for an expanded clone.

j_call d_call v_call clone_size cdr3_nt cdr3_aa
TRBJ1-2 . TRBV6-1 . TGTGCCAGCACCCTGCTTCCAGTGGTGGATGGCTACACCTTC CASTLLPVVDGYTF
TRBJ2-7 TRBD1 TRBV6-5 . TGTGCCAGTAGCCGGGACAGCCTCTACGAGCAGTACTTC CASSRDSLYEQYF
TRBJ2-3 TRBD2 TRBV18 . TGTGCCAGCTCACAGACTAGCGGGAGGACAGATACGCAGTATTTT CASSQTSGRTDTQYF
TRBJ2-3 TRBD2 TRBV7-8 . TGTGCCAGCAGCTTAGGGGGACTAGCGGGAGGAGGAGGCACAGATACGCAGTATTTT CASSLGGLAGGGGTDTQYF
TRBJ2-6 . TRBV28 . TGTGCCAGCAGTTTAATAGGAGGGGAAGGGGCCAACGTCCTGACTTTC CASSLIGGEGANVLTF
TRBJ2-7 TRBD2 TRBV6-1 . TGTGCCAGCAGTGAACTTCCGGGAGGCTTCTCCTACGAGCAGTACTTC CASSELPGGFSYEQYF
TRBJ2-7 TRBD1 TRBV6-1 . TGTGCCAGCAGTATAGACCAGACAGGGGGCGAAGAGCAGTACTTC CASSIDQTGGEEQYF
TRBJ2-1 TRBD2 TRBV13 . TGTGCCAGCAGCTTCAGGCGGGAGAGTGAGCAGTTCTTC CASSFRRESEQFF
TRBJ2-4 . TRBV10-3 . TGTGCCATCAGTGAGTCAGCTGGGCCGTGGGCCAAAAACATTCAGTACTTC CAISESAGPWAKNIQYF
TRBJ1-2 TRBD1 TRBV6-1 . TGTGCCAGCAGTGATAACAGGGGTGGATATGGCTACACCTTC CASSDNRGGYGYTF
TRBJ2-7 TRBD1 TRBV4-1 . TGCGCCAGCAGCCGGTCGGGACAGCTACACTCCTACGAGCAGTACTTC CASSRSGQLHSYEQYF
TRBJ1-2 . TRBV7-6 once TGTGCCACCCTGCATGGCCAGGGAACGGGCTACACCTTC CATLHGQGTGYTF
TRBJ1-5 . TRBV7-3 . TGTGCCAGCAGCTTATTCATAGGGGTCAATCAGCCCCAGCATTTT CASSLFIGVNQPQHF
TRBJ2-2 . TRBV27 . TGTGCCAGCAGTTTCGGTAGCGACACCGGGGAGCTGTTTTTT CASSFGSDTGELFF
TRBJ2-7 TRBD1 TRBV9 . TGTGCCAGCAGCGTAGGGGACAGGGTGGCCTACGAGCAGTACTTC CASSVGDRVAYEQYF
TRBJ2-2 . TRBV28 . TGTGCCAGCAGTTACCCCTTGATGGGGCGCGTCACCGGGGAGCTGTTTTTT CASSYPLMGRVTGELFF
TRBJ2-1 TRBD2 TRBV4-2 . TGTGCCAGCAGCTCCCTAGCGGGAGCCTACAATGAGCAGTTCTTC CASSSLAGAYNEQFF
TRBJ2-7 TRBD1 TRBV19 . TGTGCCAGTAACGGTGGTACAGGGGCCTACGAGCAGTACTTC CASNGGTGAYEQYF
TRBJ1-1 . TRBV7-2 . TGTGCCAGCAGCTTATTGCGGCAGGGGAGAACTGAAGCTTTCTTT CASSLLRQGRTEAFF
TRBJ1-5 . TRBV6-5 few TGTGCCAGCAGTTATGGACGGGACAATCAGCCCCAGCATTTT CASSYGRDNQPQHF
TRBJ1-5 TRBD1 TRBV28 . TGTGCCAGCAGTGCCCGGACAGGGAGTTTACCCCAGCATTTT CASSARTGSLPQHF
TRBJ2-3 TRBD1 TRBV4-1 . TGCGCCAGCAGCCCGGGGGACAGGGTAAACCCAGATACGCAGTATTTT CASSPGDRVNPDTQYF
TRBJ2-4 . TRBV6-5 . TGTGCCAGCAGTCTTACAGGGTCCAACATTCAGTACTTC CASSLTGSNIQYF
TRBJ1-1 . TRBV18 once TGTGCCAGCTCACGCACAGGGTCCCAATTTACAAACACTGAAGCTTTCTTT CASSRTGSQFTNTEAFF
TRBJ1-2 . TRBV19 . TGTGCCAGTAGTATGGTAGACCGGGTCTTCTTC CASSMVDRVFF
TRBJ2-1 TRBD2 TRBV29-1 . TGCAGCGTTGAAATTAGCGGGAGGGGAAATGAGCAGTTCTTC CSVEISGRGNEQFF
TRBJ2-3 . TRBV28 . TGTGCCAGCAGTTCCCTAGATACGCAGTATTTT CASSSLDTQYF
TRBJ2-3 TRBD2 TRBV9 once TGTGCCAGCAGCGTATCCCTAGCGGGGGGCACAGATACGCAGTATTTT CASSVSLAGGTDTQYF
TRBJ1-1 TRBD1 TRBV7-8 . TGTGCCAGCAGCTTAGTTCGGGCAGGGGGGAACACTGAAGCTTTCTTT CASSLVRAGGNTEAFF
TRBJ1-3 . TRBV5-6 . TGTGCCAGCAGCCCCGAGACAGTCTCTGGAAACACCATATATTTT CASSPETVSGNTIYF
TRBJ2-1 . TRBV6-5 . TGTGCCAGCAGTTACTGGCGGGGCTACAATGAGCAGTTCTTC CASSYWRGYNEQFF
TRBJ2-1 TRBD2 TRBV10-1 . TGCGCCAGTACCGGGACTAGCGGTACCTACAATGAGCAGTTCTTC CASTGTSGTYNEQFF
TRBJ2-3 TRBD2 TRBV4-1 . TGCGCCAGCAGCCAAGATCCTAGCGGGGGCGCAGATACGCAGTATTTT CASSQDPSGGADTQYF
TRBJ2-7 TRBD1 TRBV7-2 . TGTGCCAGTGTTACAGGGGGTGGACCCTACGAGCAGTACTTC CASVTGGGPYEQYF
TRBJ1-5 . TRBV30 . TGTGCCTGGAGTAGAGAGACGAGCGGGCCCCAGCATTTT CAWSRETSGPQHF
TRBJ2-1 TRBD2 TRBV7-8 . TGTGCCAGCAAACCCAGACTAGCGTCCTCCTACAATGAGCAGTTCTTC CASKPRLASSYNEQFF
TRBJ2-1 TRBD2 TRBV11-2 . TGTGCCAGCAGCCTCTATTCTAGCGGGAGAATGGAGAATGAGCAGTTCTTC CASSLYSSGRMENEQFF
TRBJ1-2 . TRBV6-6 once TGTGCCAGCAGTTATGGCCTCGGGGGGTACGATGGCTACACCTTC CASSYGLGGYDGYTF
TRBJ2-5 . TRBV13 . TGTGCCAGCAGCCTATGGGACACGGCAGAGACCCAGTACTTC CASSLWDTAETQYF
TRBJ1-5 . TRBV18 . TGTGCCAGCTCACCCGGGACACATAGCAATCAGCCCCAGCATTTT CASSPGTHSNQPQHF
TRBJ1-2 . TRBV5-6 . TGTGCCAGCAGCTTGAACTCCCTTTATGGCTACACCTTC CASSLNSLYGYTF
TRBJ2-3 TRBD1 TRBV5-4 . TGTGCCAGCAGCTTGGCCAACAGGGGGGCAGATACGCAGTATTTT CASSLANRGADTQYF